The rows below give T cell receptor beta chains drawn from one sample of a study of cytomegalovirus exposure and HLA in healthy donors. The assay was immunoSEQ multiplex PCR, and TCRdb's table has in-frame clones only and misses some. The table lists more than 80,000 clones, 65% to 80% of them singletons. Sequenced: PBMCs. The receptors shown here come from a man between 60 and 75 years old in good health and CMV-seronegative. The CDR3 runs from the conserved cysteine through the conserved F or W. The D gene is left open where the match is weak. Not every row has a clone size; where given, it reads once, few, many or a size class.

J: TRBJ1-3; V: TRBV7-9; size: -; D: -; CDR3: CASSPRVGPGNTIYF; DNA: TGTGCCAGCAGCCCCAGGGTAGGACCTGGAAACACCATATATTTT
J: TRBJ1-2; V: TRBV19; size: -; D: TRBD1; CDR3: CASSKDRAAGYGYTF; DNA: TGTGCCAGTAGTAAGGACAGGGCTGCGGGCTATGGCTACACCTTC
J: TRBJ1-3; V: TRBV5-1; size: few; D: -; CDR3: CASSVDGSSGNTIYF; DNA: TGCGCCAGCAGCGTGGACGGGAGCTCTGGAAACACCATATATTTT
J: TRBJ1-5; V: TRBV27; size: -; D: TRBD1; CDR3: CASGRQGRGQPQHF; DNA: TGTGCCAGCGGCCGACAGGGGAGAGGTCAGCCCCAGCATTTT
J: TRBJ1-3; V: TRBV2; size: -; D: TRBD1; CDR3: CASSQGGAGNTIYF; DNA: TGTGCCAGCAGTCAGGGGGGAGCTGGAAACACCATATATTTT
J: TRBJ2-1; V: TRBV11-2; size: -; D: TRBD2; CDR3: CASRLALAYNEQFF; DNA: TGTGCCAGCAGACTAGCGCTAGCTTACAATGAGCAGTTCTTC
J: TRBJ1-3; V: TRBV30; size: -; D: -; CDR3: CAWSRSGYSGNTIYF; DNA: TGTGCCTGGAGTAGGTCGGGGTACTCTGGAAACACCATATATTTT
J: TRBJ2-3; V: TRBV30; size: -; D: -; CDR3: CAWSEGGATDTQYF; DNA: TGTGCCTGGAGTGAAGGGGGGGCCACAGATACGCAGTATTTT
J: TRBJ2-3; V: TRBV30; size: -; D: TRBD2; CDR3: CAWSVLASGGRGENTQYF; DNA: TGTGCCTGGAGTGTATTGGCTAGCGGGGGGCGCGGAGAAAATACGCAGTATTTT
J: TRBJ2-3; V: TRBV2; size: -; D: TRBD2; CDR3: CASFGTSFTDTQYF; DNA: TGTGCCAGCTTCGGGACTAGTTTTACAGATACGCAGTATTTT
J: TRBJ1-3; V: TRBV9; size: -; D: TRBD1; CDR3: CASSAYRGSGNTIYF; DNA: TGTGCCAGCAGCGCATACAGGGGCTCTGGAAACACCATATATTTT
J: TRBJ1-1; V: TRBV6-1; size: -; D: -; CDR3: CASSLTDVNTEAFF; DNA: TGTGCCAGCAGTTTGACAGACGTGAACACTGAAGCTTTCTTT
J: TRBJ2-2; V: TRBV11-1; size: -; D: -; CDR3: CASSLQVGELFF; DNA: TGTGCCAGCAGCCTACAGGTCGGGGAGCTGTTTTTT
J: TRBJ2-3; V: TRBV6-4; size: -; D: TRBD1; CDR3: CASSLGQDRTDTQYF; DNA: TGTGCCAGCAGTTTGGGACAGGATCGCACAGATACGCAGTATTTT
J: TRBJ1-3; V: TRBV4-1; size: few; D: TRBD1; CDR3: CASSQGPQGASGNTIYF; DNA: TGCGCCAGCAGCCAAGGACCCCAGGGGGCCTCTGGAAACACCATATATTTT
J: TRBJ2-3; V: TRBV27; size: -; D: TRBD2; CDR3: CASKLLLTGSGDPDTQYF; DNA: TGTGCCAGCAAACTACTTCTGACTGGTAGCGGGGATCCAGATACGCAGTATTTT
J: TRBJ2-5; V: TRBV11-2; size: -; D: -; CDR3: CASSLVTGSQETQYF; DNA: TGTGCCAGCAGCTTAGTAACAGGATCGCAAGAGACCCAGTACTTC
J: TRBJ1-1; V: TRBV7-2; size: -; D: -; CDR3: CASSRGSTEAFF; DNA: TGTGCCAGCAGTAGGGGGAGCACTGAAGCTTTCTTT
J: TRBJ1-4; V: TRBV5-6; size: few; D: -; CDR3: CASSLAPRSEKLFF; DNA: TGTGCCAGCAGCTTGGCACCCAGGTCTGAAAAACTGTTTTTT
J: TRBJ2-7; V: TRBV7-2; size: -; D: TRBD1; CDR3: CASSPAFGTGNAEQYF; DNA: TGTGCCAGCAGCCCCGCGTTTGGGACAGGGAATGCCGAGCAGTACTTC
J: TRBJ1-2; V: TRBV15; size: -; D: TRBD1; CDR3: CATSTGQGYGYTF; DNA: TGTGCCACCAGCACCGGACAGGGCTATGGCTACACCTTC
J: TRBJ2-4; V: TRBV19; size: -; D: -; CDR3: CASSIIGQLSFLAKNIQYF; DNA: TGTGCCAGTAGTATTATCGGACAGTTAAGTTTTCTAGCCAAAAACATTCAGTACTTC
J: TRBJ2-1; V: TRBV4-2; size: -; D: -; CDR3: CASSQYQGDDNEQFF; DNA: TGTGCCAGCAGCCAATATCAGGGTGATGACAATGAGCAGTTCTTC
J: TRBJ1-6; V: TRBV7-8; size: -; D: -; CDR3: CASSLGGGSSPLHF; DNA: TGTGCCAGCAGCCTCGGGGGGGGTAGTTCACCCCTCCACTTT
J: TRBJ1-2; V: TRBV4-2; size: -; D: TRBD1; CDR3: CASSQDNRDRGHGYTF; DNA: TGTGCCAGCAGCCAGGACAACCGGGACAGGGGCCATGGCTACACCTTC
J: TRBJ2-6; V: TRBV4-3; size: -; D: -; CDR3: CASSPPTGSGANVLTF; DNA: TGCGCCAGCAGCCCCCCGACGGGGTCTGGGGCCAACGTCCTGACTTTC
J: TRBJ1-5; V: TRBV11-2; size: -; D: -; CDR3: CASGSGEQDHSNQPQHF; DNA: TGTGCCAGCGGTAGTGGGGAACAGGACCATAGCAATCAGCCCCAGCATTTT
J: TRBJ1-5; V: TRBV9; size: once; D: -; CDR3: CASSAGGVGQPQHF; DNA: TGTGCCAGCAGCGCGGGGGGAGTGGGGCAGCCCCAGCATTTT
J: TRBJ1-1; V: TRBV19; size: -; D: -; CDR3: CASSSRGAETEAFF; DNA: TGTGCCAGTAGTTCACGGGGGGCTGAGACTGAAGCTTTCTTT
J: TRBJ1-4; V: TRBV18; size: -; D: TRBD1; CDR3: CASSRDSNEKLFF; DNA: TGTGCCAGCTCACGGGACAGTAATGAAAAACTGTTTTTT
J: TRBJ2-2; V: TRBV11-3; size: -; D: -; CDR3: CASRLGSSGELFF; DNA: TGTGCCAGCAGGTTGGGGAGTTCCGGGGAGCTGTTTTTT
J: TRBJ2-5; V: TRBV5-1; size: few; D: -; CDR3: CASSLTVQETQYF; DNA: TGCGCCAGCAGCTTGACGGTCCAAGAGACCCAGTACTTC
J: TRBJ1-5; V: TRBV6-5; size: -; D: -; CDR3: CASRLTGSGNQPQHF; DNA: TGTGCCAGCAGGCTCACAGGTTCGGGCAATCAGCCCCAGCATTTT
J: TRBJ2-1; V: TRBV9; size: -; D: -; CDR3: CASSVGWRAEQFF; DNA: TGTGCCAGCAGCGTAGGCTGGCGGGCTGAGCAGTTCTTC
J: TRBJ1-3; V: TRBV30; size: -; D: -; CDR3: CAWSANRAGNTIYF; DNA: TGTGCCTGGAGTGCGAACAGGGCTGGAAACACCATATATTTT
J: TRBJ1-4; V: TRBV2; size: -; D: -; CDR3: CASRRIGREEKLFF; DNA: TGTGCCAGCAGGAGGATAGGGAGGGAGGAAAAACTGTTTTTT
J: TRBJ2-3; V: TRBV5-1; size: once; D: -; CDR3: CASTLTGPLTDTQYF; DNA: TGCGCCAGCACTCTTACAGGACCACTAACAGATACGCAGTATTTT
J: TRBJ2-7; V: TRBV27; size: -; D: TRBD1; CDR3: CASRSDRGLEQYF; DNA: TGTGCCAGCAGATCGGACAGGGGTTTGGAGCAGTACTTC
J: TRBJ2-1; V: TRBV5-4; size: -; D: TRBD2; CDR3: CASSSIAGGQNEQFF; DNA: TGTGCCAGCAGCTCAATAGCGGGGGGGCAAAATGAGCAGTTCTTC
J: TRBJ2-2; V: TRBV7-7; size: -; D: -; CDR3: CASSYASTGELFF; DNA: TGTGCCAGCAGCTACGCGTCCACCGGGGAGCTGTTTTTT
J: TRBJ1-6; V: TRBV5-1; size: -; D: TRBD1; CDR3: CASSERTGLNYNSPLHF; DNA: TGCGCCAGCAGCGAGAGGACAGGGCTGAACTATAATTCACCCCTCCACTTT
J: TRBJ1-2; V: TRBV18; size: -; D: TRBD1; CDR3: CASSSRTGEEKGYTF; DNA: TGTGCCAGCTCAAGCCGGACAGGGGAGGAAAAAGGCTACACCTTC